These T cell receptor beta chains were read from a single sample in a study of shared clonotypes between healthy human individuals. TCRdb's copy holds only in-frame clones and misses some; the assay was immunoSEQ multiplex PCR. The repertoire consists of hundreds of thousands of clones, with about 74% occurring once and the leading ten covering over 1.5%. Sequenced: memory CD4+ T cells sorted from blood. The receptors were gathered from a woman aged 25 to 39 in good health. CDR3s include the opening cysteine and the closing phenylalanine or tryptophan. The D gene is left open where the match is weak. The size field is filled for only some rows; it gives once, few, many or a size class.

J gene: TRBJ2-5
V gene: TRBV5-8
clone size: -
D gene: -
CDR3 DNA: TGTGCCAGCAGCTTGATGGGGGCCCGAGAGACCCAGTACTTC
CDR3 protein: CASSLMGARETQYF

J gene: TRBJ1-1
V gene: TRBV5-4
clone size: -
D gene: TRBD1
CDR3 DNA: TGTGCCAGCAGCGGACAACAGGGGTCTGAAGCTTTCTTT
CDR3 protein: CASSGQQGSEAFF

J gene: TRBJ2-1
V gene: TRBV15
clone size: -
D gene: -
CDR3 DNA: TGTGCCACCAGCAGGAGGGGCACCAATGAGCAGTTCTTC
CDR3 protein: CATSRRGTNEQFF

J gene: TRBJ2-7
V gene: TRBV28
clone size: -
D gene: TRBD2
CDR3 DNA: TGTGCCAGCAGTTCCGCTAGCGGGTTCTACGAGCAGTACTTC
CDR3 protein: CASSSASGFYEQYF

J gene: TRBJ2-7
V gene: TRBV13
clone size: -
D gene: TRBD1
CDR3 DNA: TGTGCCAGCAGCAAACAGGGGATCATGTACGAGCAGTACTTC
CDR3 protein: CASSKQGIMYEQYF

J gene: TRBJ2-1
V gene: TRBV27
clone size: few
D gene: TRBD2
CDR3 DNA: TGTGCCAGCAGTTTCAGCGGGATAACTGGTTATTTCGATGAGCAGTTCTTC
CDR3 protein: CASSFSGITGYFDEQFF

J gene: TRBJ1-2
V gene: TRBV10-3
clone size: -
D gene: TRBD1
CDR3 DNA: TGTGCCATCAGTGAGGCCGGGACAGGGGTTAACTATGGCTACACCTTC
CDR3 protein: CAISEAGTGVNYGYTF

J gene: TRBJ1-2
V gene: TRBV15
clone size: -
D gene: TRBD1
CDR3 DNA: TGTGCCACCAGCAAGACCGGGACAGCGACACTTAACTATGGCTACACCTTC
CDR3 protein: CATSKTGTATLNYGYTF

J gene: TRBJ1-2
V gene: TRBV7-2
clone size: -
D gene: -
CDR3 DNA: TGTGCCAGCAGCTCCTCTAACTATGGCTACACCTTC
CDR3 protein: CASSSSNYGYTF

J gene: TRBJ2-7
V gene: TRBV15
clone size: -
D gene: -
CDR3 DNA: TGTGCCACCAGCAGTTCCGGGACAAGCTACGAGCAGTACTTC
CDR3 protein: CATSSSGTSYEQYF

J gene: TRBJ2-7
V gene: TRBV25-1
clone size: -
D gene: -
CDR3 DNA: TGTGCCAGCAGTGATACTAATACAGGCGAGCAGTACTTC
CDR3 protein: CASSDTNTGEQYF

J gene: TRBJ1-2
V gene: TRBV2
clone size: -
D gene: TRBD1
CDR3 DNA: TGTGCCAGCAGTACCAGGGGGGTTGGGTTTGGCTACACCTTC
CDR3 protein: CASSTRGVGFGYTF

J gene: TRBJ2-7
V gene: TRBV5-1
clone size: -
D gene: TRBD1
CDR3 DNA: TGCGCCAGCAGCTTTTCGCCGGGACAGGGCGGCGAGCAGTACTTC
CDR3 protein: CASSFSPGQGGEQYF

J gene: TRBJ2-5
V gene: TRBV18
clone size: -
D gene: TRBD1
CDR3 DNA: TGTGCCAGCTCACCACCGGGACAGGGGGGAGAGACCCAGTACTTC
CDR3 protein: CASSPPGQGGETQYF

J gene: TRBJ2-5
V gene: TRBV19
clone size: -
D gene: TRBD1
CDR3 DNA: TGTGCCAGTAGTATCCGGACAGGTTACCAAGAGACCCAGTACTTC
CDR3 protein: CASSIRTGYQETQYF

J gene: TRBJ2-7
V gene: TRBV7-2
clone size: -
D gene: -
CDR3 DNA: TGTGCCAGCAGCTCCCAGGGTGGGAGATACGAGCAGTACTTC
CDR3 protein: CASSSQGGRYEQYF

J gene: TRBJ2-3
V gene: TRBV27
clone size: -
D gene: TRBD2
CDR3 DNA: TGTGCCAGCAGTTTATCCGGGCGGGAGATTGTAGATACGCAGTATTTT
CDR3 protein: CASSLSGREIVDTQYF

J gene: TRBJ1-4
V gene: TRBV28
clone size: -
D gene: -
CDR3 DNA: TGTGCCAGCAGTTTCAGGTCGTGGTGGTCGGGAGAAAAACTGTTTTTT
CDR3 protein: CASSFRSWWSGEKLFF